This T cell receptor beta chain was sequenced in a study of blood T cells in healthy people across ages. About the research overall: About one barcoded beta molecule per two T cells was the capture yield of template switching.

The second PCR ran roughly 6 to 11 cycles with a sample-barcoded 5' primer and J-beta primers. TCRdb fed the 5' RACE reads into MiXCR, producing one record per CDR3 protein. The sample includes about 1.5 million distinct CDR3 sequences, approximately 39% of them seen just once. The V gene's germline CDR1 is SGDLS and CDR2 YYNGEE. The CDR3 covers 14 residues. With 0 bases removed from V and 6 bases from J, the gap between germline ends came to 12 bases. The sequenced sample was blood. This TCR derives from a young woman in good health. The rearrangement joins TRBV9 to TRBJ1-2, with D hard to call. The CDR3 here is CASSVGPATDGYTF. The CDR3 DNA reads TGTGCCAGCAGCGTAGGCCCTGCTACGGATGGCTACACCTTC.